This T cell receptor (beta chain) was retrieved from a study of monozygotic twins with inflammatory bowel disease. TCRdb derives one entry per CDR3 protein from the 5' RACE reads, leaving out DNA. Here the sample table reports about 380,000 distinct CDR3 sequences. The CDR3 sequence is 14 residues long. Germline CDR1 is SGHKS and CDR2 is YYEKEE (reference sequence). The V call is TRBV5-5, the J call TRBJ2-7. The clonotype originates from a human donor with ulcerative colitis or Crohn's disease, or a healthy co-twin of an affected twin (not recorded which). Source material: blood. The CDR3 sequence is CASSLVERSYEQYF.